What follows is one T cell receptor beta chain and its context. As yet, its antigen is unknown. Trimming took off 3 bases at V and 12 bases at J, with 21 bases between the two ends. The germline V gene has CDR1 MNHEY and CDR2 SMNVEV (reference sequence). The CDR3 is made up of 15 amino acids. The PCR had 60 Vbeta and 13 Jbeta primers. The repertoire was sequenced with immunoSEQ multiplex PCR; TCRdb's copy has only in-frame clones and lacks some. This sample yields 120,000 or so clones, of which approximately 68% are seen a single time; about 1.6% belongs to the top ten. The sample is drawn from a study of cytomegalovirus exposure and HLA in healthy donors. Study outcomes and limitations: Cytomegalovirus association was assigned to around 150 TCR beta chains. A later analysis found TCR association rates differed by HLA locus, highest for DRB1 and lowest for HLA-C.

This receptor was obtained from a man under 40 in good health and CMV-seropositive. The V gene is TRBV27, the J gene TRBJ2-1; possible D gene TRBD1, 5 bases. Input material: PBMCs. As DNA, the CDR3 is TGTGCCAGCAGTTTGTTAGGGGCGGACCACCACTGGCAGTTCTTC. Translated: CASSLLGADHHWQFF.